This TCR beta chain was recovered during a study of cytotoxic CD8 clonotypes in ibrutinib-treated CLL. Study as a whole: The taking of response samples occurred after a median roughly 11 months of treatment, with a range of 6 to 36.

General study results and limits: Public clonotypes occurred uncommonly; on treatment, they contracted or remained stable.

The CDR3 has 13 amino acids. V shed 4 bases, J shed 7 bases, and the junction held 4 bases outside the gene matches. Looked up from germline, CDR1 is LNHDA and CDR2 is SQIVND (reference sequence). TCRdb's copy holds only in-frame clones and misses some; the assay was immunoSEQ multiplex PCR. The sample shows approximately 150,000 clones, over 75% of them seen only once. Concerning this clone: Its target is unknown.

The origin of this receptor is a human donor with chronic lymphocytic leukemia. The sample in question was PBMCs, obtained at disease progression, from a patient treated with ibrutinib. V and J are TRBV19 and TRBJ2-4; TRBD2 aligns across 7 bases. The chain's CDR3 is CASSSGSRNIQYF. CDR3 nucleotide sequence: TGTGCCAGTAGTAGCGGGAGTCGCAACATTCAGTACTTC.